This T cell receptor (beta chain) came from a study of vaccination and CD4 T cells after COVID-19. At the level of the study: Four females and six males made up the convalescents, with two Hispanic. The cells were exposed to overlapping spike peptides originating from SARS-CoV-2, HCoV-NL63, HCoV-OC43 and HCoV-229E for stimulation. Study results and limitations: In convalescent patients, a median about 87% of reactive clones appeared only post-vaccination.

A remark on this clonotype: Its antigen remains unknown.

As for treatment: approximately nine-day PBMC culture with coronavirus spike peptide pools or control peptides (ViraFEST assay). Per-well cultures of around 2 million PBMCs received roughly 9.9 IU/ml IL-2 and 10 ug/ml peptide pools. Scientists ran DNA taken from cultured CD4+ T cells through the Oncomine TCR Beta short-read assay for sequencing. TCRdb independently ran MiXCR on the PCR reads; one entry per CDR3 protein. The repertoire has some 20,000 distinct CDR3 sequences, roughly 50% of them found once; the top ten carry roughly 14%. V was pared by 8 bases and J by 0 bases, with 28 bases of the junction left unmatched. The CDR3 spans 23 residues.

This rearrangement joins TRBV23-1 to TRBJ2-2; 9 bases line up with TRBD1. TRBV23-1 is marked as an open reading frame, function uncertain. The clonotype was recovered from a human donor with COVID-19. Sequenced input: cultured CD4+ T cells from blood. The CDR3 loop is CASGTAGQGRPFSWGTNTGELFF. CDR3 DNA: TGCGCCAGCGGAACCGCGGGACAGGGCCGTCCTTTTTCCTGGGGGACGAACACCGGGGAGCTGTTTTTT.